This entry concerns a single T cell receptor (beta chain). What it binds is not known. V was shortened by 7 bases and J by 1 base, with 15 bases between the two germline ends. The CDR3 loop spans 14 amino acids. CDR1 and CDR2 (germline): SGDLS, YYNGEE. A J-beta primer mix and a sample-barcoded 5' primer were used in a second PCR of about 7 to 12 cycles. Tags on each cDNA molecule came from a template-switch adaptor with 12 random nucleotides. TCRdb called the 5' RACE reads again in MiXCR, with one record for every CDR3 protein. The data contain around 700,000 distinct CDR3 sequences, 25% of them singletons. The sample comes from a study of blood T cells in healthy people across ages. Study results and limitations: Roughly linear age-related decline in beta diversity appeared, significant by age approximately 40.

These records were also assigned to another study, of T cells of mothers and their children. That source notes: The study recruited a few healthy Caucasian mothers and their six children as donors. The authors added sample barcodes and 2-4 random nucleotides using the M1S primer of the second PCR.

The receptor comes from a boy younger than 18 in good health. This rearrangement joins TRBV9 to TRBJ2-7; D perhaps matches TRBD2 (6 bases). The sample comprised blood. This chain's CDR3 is CASSPAGNSYEQYF. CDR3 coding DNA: TGTGCCAGCTCCCCGGCGGGGAATTCCTACGAGCAGTACTTC.